This TCR beta chain was recorded in a study of cytomegalovirus exposure and HLA in healthy donors. Study conclusions and caveats: Researchers reported in a later analysis that a missense DCLRE1C variant was tied to TCR beta V- and J-gene trimming.

Comment on this clone: Antigen specificity is unknown.

60 Vbeta and 13 Jbeta primers were used in PCR. Only in-frame clones appear in the TCRdb table, and some are missing; sequencing was by immunoSEQ multiplex PCR. This sample has some 100,000 clones, with approximately 56% found just once. Trimming removed 1 base from V and 6 bases from J, with 13 bases in between. In germline, CDR1 is GTSNPN, CDR2 SVGIG (reference sequence). CDR3 size: 14 residues. Donors were nominally healthy when sampled, though unrecorded immune exposures were likely. J is TRBJ1-5 and V is TRBV30, with D possibly being TRBD1 (6 bases). The sample consisted of PBMCs. The sequence came from a young woman in good health and CMV-seropositive. The CDR3 nucleotides read TGTGCCTGGAGTGGGGGGCGGAGAGGTCAGCCCCAGCATTTT. Residues: CAWSGGRRGQPQHF.